This T cell receptor beta chain was recovered during a study of T-cell reconstitution after alpha-beta-depleted transplantation in children. The CDR3 is 17 residues long. J was trimmed by 0 bases and V by 6 bases; bases with no gene match: 8. Points from the study as a whole: Surviving recipient T cells and thymic progenitors accounted for the high day-60 TCRbeta diversity observed in some patients. About two months after transplant, alpha-beta T cells reportedly came from several hundred expanded graft clones. At one year after transplant, newly produced T cells mostly accounted for T-cell counts and diversity.

Unique molecular identifiers were incorporated during preparation of the TCRbeta library. TCRdb re-called the PCR reads with MiXCR, one entry per CDR3 protein. The data contain 500,000 or so distinct CDR3 sequences, approximately 10% of them seen just once; the ten biggest clones take up roughly 15%. This clonotype was seen only a few times. The antigen is undetermined. The rearrangement uses TRBV12-3 or TRBV12-4 and TRBJ2-1; 10 bases line up with TRBD2. The receptor was derived from a female patient aged 2-9 years who had a stem cell transplant for aplastic anemia, so the T cells may come from the graft donor. The sequencing used PBMCs, mostly from graft donor cells, collected 180 days after TCRalphabeta/CD19-depleted stem cell transplant. The CDR3 DNA reads TGTGCCAGCAGCCCCCGACTAGCGGGTTTCTCCTACAATGAGCAGTTCTTC. Translating it yields CASSPRLAGFSYNEQFF.